These 21 T cell receptor beta chains were sequenced from one sample in a study of T cells in pancreatic ductal adenocarcinoma. Surgery without prior neoadjuvant therapy was the treatment of the selected pancreatic ductal adenocarcinoma patients. This table comes from immunoSEQ multiplex PCR, and its TCRdb copy is limited to in-frame clones, with some not included. This sample has roughly 17,000 clones, with 91% found just once. Sequenced: PBMCs. These receptors originate from a human donor with pancreatic ductal adenocarcinoma.

V and J are TRBV28 and TRBJ2-7, with D perhaps being TRBD1 or TRBD2 (5 bases each). In germline, CDR1 is MDHEN, CDR2 SYDVKM. V was clipped by 3 bases and J by 2 bases, with 11 bases between them. This CDR3 has 14 amino acids. The CDR3 spells CASSLLRGPYEQYF. CDR3 nucleotides: TGTGCCAGCAGTTTGCTCCGGGGCCCCTACGAGCAGTACTTC.

The V gene is TRBV28, the J gene TRBJ2-7; 12 bases line up with TRBD1. J lost 1 base, V lost 3 bases, and 7 bases had no gene match. The CDR3 length is 17 residues. CDR1 MDHEN and CDR2 SYDVKM come from the germline V gene. CDR3 in amino acids: CASSFPGQGARSYEQYF. The CDR3 coding sequence is TGTGCCAGCAGTTTTCCGGGACAGGGGGCGCGTTCCTACGAGCAGTACTTC.

This sequence joins TRBV7-8 and TRBJ2-1; 11 bases match TRBD2. J lost 8 bases, V lost 7 bases, and 19 bases had no gene match. The CDR3 has 18 residues. In germline, CDR1 is SGHVS, CDR2 FQNEAQ. This CDR3 reads CASTKVRLAGGLFHEQFF. In DNA, the CDR3 is TGTGCCAGCACCAAAGTCCGGCTAGCGGGAGGCCTGTTCCATGAGCAGTTCTTC.

The rearrangement uses TRBV2 and TRBJ2-7; 11 nucleotides line up with TRBD2. Looked up from germline, CDR1 is SNHLY and CDR2 is FYNNEI. The CDR3 totals 18 residues. V was clipped by 3 bases and J by 0 bases; unmatched bases: 10. CDR3 amino acids: CASSDGTSGGRGSYEQYF. The CDR3 DNA is TGTGCCAGCAGTGACGGAACTAGCGGGGGCCGCGGCTCCTACGAGCAGTACTTC.

The chain has TRBV7-9 and TRBJ2-7; no definite D call. Trimming left V 4 bases short and J 1 base short, with 5 bases between. Germline V gives CDR1 SEHNR, CDR2 FQNEAQ (reference sequence). The CDR3 runs to 12 residues. The CDR3 DNA reads TGTGCCAGCAGCTGGGTTTCCTACGAGCAGTACTTC. Translation gives CASSWVSYEQYF. Drawing the rest from reference TRBV7-9 and TRBJ2-7, the complete variable domain is DTGVSQNPRHKITKRGQNVTFRCDPISEHNRLYWYRQTLGQGPEFLTYFQNEAQLEKSRLLSDRFSAERPKGSFSTLEIQRTEQGDSAMYLCASSWVSYEQYFGPGTRLTVT.

The chain carries TRBV19 and TRBJ2-3; 10 nucleotides align to TRBD1. This CDR3 is 15 amino acids long. The V and J ends lost 6 bases and 8 bases, in that order; junction bases with no gene match: 11. Per the germline V gene, CDR1 is LNHDA and CDR2 is SQIVND (reference sequence). The CDR3 DNA sequence: TGTGCCAGTAGCTTGACAGGGGGCGCAGGAGGTACGCAGTATTTT. Translation: CASSLTGGAGGTQYF.

J is TRBJ2-7 and V is TRBV6-5, with 11 nucleotides matching TRBD2. V was pared by 6 bases and J by 11 bases, with 6 bases of the junction left unmatched. This CDR3 comprises 12 residues. Per germline, CDR1 MNHEY and CDR2 SVGAGI. CDR3 sequence reads: CASRVLAGVEYF. The CDR3 DNA follows: TGTGCCAGCAGGGTACTAGCGGGAGTTGAGTACTTC.

The rearrangement links TRBV7-7 to TRBJ2-5, with TRBD1 matching over 10 bases. The CDR3 contains 15 residues. With 1 base clipped from V and 2 bases from J, the junction kept 1 base outside the gene matches. CDR1 is SSHAT, CDR2 FNYEAQ, per germline (reference sequence). CDR3 in DNA: TGTGCCAGCAGCTTAGTGGGACAGGGGCAAGAGACCCAGTACTTC. Its protein product is CASSLVGQGQETQYF.

The chain employs TRBV18 and TRBJ2-3, with D tentatively TRBD2 (6 bases). This CDR3 is 15 amino acids long. Germline CDR1 and CDR2: KGHSH and LQKENI. The V and J ends lost 2 bases and 2 bases respectively, with 11 bases between them. The CDR3 region has the DNA TGTGCCAGCTCACCATTTGAGCGGGTCACAGATACGCAGTATTTT. The encoded protein is CASSPFERVTDTQYF.

The chain joins TRBV6-5 to TRBJ1-5, with D perhaps TRBD1 (6 bases). The CDR3 has 14 amino acids. Germline V gives CDR1 MNHEY, CDR2 SVGAGI. V was clipped by 2 bases and J by 1 base, with 6 bases between them. The CDR3 sequence is CASSYGQSNQPQHF. CDR3 DNA: TGTGCCAGCAGTTACGGACAGAGCAATCAGCCCCAGCATTTT.

The chain carries TRBV28 and TRBJ2-2; D is unresolved. Germline V lookup: CDR1 MDHEN, CDR2 SYDVKM. V lost 7 bases and J 1 base, leaving 7 bases between the germline ends. The CDR3 is 13 residues long. This CDR3 reads CASNRQNTGELFF. The CDR3 nucleotides read TGTGCCAGCAATCGACAGAACACCGGGGAGCTGTTTTTT.

V and J are TRBV5-8 and TRBJ2-6; D is uncertain. CDR3 length equals 16 residues. Trimming left V 1 base short and J 4 bases short, with 12 bases between. Per germline, CDR1 SGHTS and CDR2 YDEGEE. CDR3 sequence (DNA): TGTGCCAGCAGCTTGTGGGAAGCTGGAGGGGCCAACGTCCTGACTTTC. Protein: CASSLWEAGGANVLTF.

J is TRBJ1-1 and V is TRBV27; no clear D. The CDR3 runs 16 residues. V lost 5 bases and J lost 1, with 17 bases in between. The germline V gene has CDR1 MNHEY and CDR2 SMNVEV (reference sequence). CDR3 region: CASSGTRLSSNTEAFF. For the CDR3, the DNA is TGTGCCAGCAGTGGAACTCGGCTGTCGTCGAACACTGAAGCTTTCTTT.

This chain connects TRBV30 to TRBJ1-5; possible D gene TRBD1, 5 bases. The CDR3 sequence is 12 residues long. V was shortened by 3 bases and J by 7 bases, with 10 bases between the two germline ends. Germline V gives CDR1 GTSNPN, CDR2 SVGIG (reference sequence). CDR3 protein: CAWSRAGQPQHF. Written as DNA, the CDR3 is TGTGCCTGGAGCAGGGCTGGGCAGCCCCAGCATTTT.

This chain links TRBV4-1 with TRBJ1-1; maybe TRBD1 (6 bases). The CDR3 is 13 amino acids. The V end was cut by 4 bases, the J end by 10 bases, with 16 bases between. Germline CDR1 reads MGHRA; CDR2 reads YSYEKL. The CDR3 sequence: CASSPQGTSGAFF. The CDR3 nucleotides are TGCGCCAGCAGCCCCCAGGGGACCTCTGGAGCTTTCTTT.

J is TRBJ1-2 and V is TRBV5-4, with 7 bases fitting TRBD1. The trim removed 0 bases at V and 4 bases at J, leaving 6 bases unmatched. This CDR3 contains 15 residues. Germline V CDR1 and CDR2: SGHNT, YYREEE (reference sequence). The CDR3 region is CASSLGQGRGYGYTF. In DNA, the CDR3 is TGTGCCAGCAGCTTGGGACAGGGACGGGGCTATGGCTACACCTTC.

This clone was counted once. The gene calls are TRBV9 and TRBJ1-2; D possibly corresponds to TRBD1 (6 bases). The CDR3 is 17 residues long. The germline CDR1 and CDR2 sequences are SGDLS and YYNGEE. Trimming pared 0 bases from V and 0 bases from J, leaving 15 bases between. This chain's CDR3 is CASSVAPGAHANYGYTF. The CDR3 nucleotides read TGTGCCAGCAGCGTAGCTCCAGGGGCGCATGCTAACTATGGCTACACCTTC.

J is TRBJ2-7 and V is TRBV5-1, with D hard to call. Germline CDR1 SGHRS, CDR2 YFSETQ. The CDR3 is 14 residues long. The V end lost 0 bases, the J end lost 3 bases, and 10 bases lay between the germline ends. The CDR3 sequence: CASSLDGQGYEQYF. As DNA, the CDR3 is TGCGCCAGCAGCTTGGACGGGCAAGGCTACGAGCAGTACTTC.

The rearrangement joins TRBV29-1 to TRBJ2-2; weak D call: TRBD1 (6 bases). CDR1 is SQVTM and CDR2 is ANQGSEA in the germline V gene. V was clipped by 5 bases and J by 5 bases, with 15 bases between them. The length of the CDR3 is 14 residues. The CDR3 here is CSVTTGLGTGELFF. For the CDR3, the DNA is TGCAGCGTTACAACAGGGCTTGGGACCGGGGAGCTGTTTTTT.

The chain carries TRBV2 and TRBJ1-5, with 12 bases identical to TRBD1. Germline CDR1 is SNHLY and CDR2 is FYNNEI. The CDR3 totals 14 residues. The trim removed 11 bases at V and 12 bases at J, leaving 14 bases unmatched. The CDR3 reads CAASSGQGARLQHF. The CDR3 DNA is TGTGCCGCCTCTTCGGGACAGGGGGCGAGGCTCCAGCATTTT.

The V call is TRBV13, the J call TRBJ1-2; D perhaps matches TRBD1 (6 bases). This CDR3 has 15 residues. V shed 5 bases and J shed 6 bases, with 19 bases lying between them. Germline V gene data show CDR1 as PRHDT and CDR2 as FYEKMQ (reference sequence). CDR3 loop: CASSRIRGARDGYTF. DNA for the CDR3: TGTGCCAGCAGCCGGATCCGGGGGGCTAGGGATGGCTACACCTTC. Combining the CDR3 with reference TRBV13 and TRBJ1-2 gives the whole variable domain AAGVIQSPRHLIKEKRETATLKCYPIPRHDTVYWYQQGPGQDPQFLISFYEKMQSDKGSIPDRFSAQQFSDYHSELNMSSLELGDSALYFCASSRIRGARDGYTFGSGTRLTVV.